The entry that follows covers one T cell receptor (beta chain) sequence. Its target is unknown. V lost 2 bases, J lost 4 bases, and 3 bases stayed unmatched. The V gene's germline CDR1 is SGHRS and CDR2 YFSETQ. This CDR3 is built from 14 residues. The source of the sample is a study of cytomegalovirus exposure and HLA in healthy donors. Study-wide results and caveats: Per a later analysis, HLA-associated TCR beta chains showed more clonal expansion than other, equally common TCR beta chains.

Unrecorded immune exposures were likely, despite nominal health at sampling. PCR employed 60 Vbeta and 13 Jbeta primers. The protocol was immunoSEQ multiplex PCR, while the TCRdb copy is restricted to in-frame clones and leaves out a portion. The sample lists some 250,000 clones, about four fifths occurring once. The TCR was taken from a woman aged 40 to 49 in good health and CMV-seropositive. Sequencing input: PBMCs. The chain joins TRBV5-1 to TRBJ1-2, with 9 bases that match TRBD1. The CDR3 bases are TGCGCCAGCAGCTTAGGGACAGGGCCCTATGGCTACACCTTC. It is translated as CASSLGTGPYGYTF.